These 30 T cell receptor beta chains share one sample of origin, sequenced in a study of blood T cell repertoires in COVID-19. Here immunoSEQ multiplex PCR was the method, and the copy in TCRdb shows in-frame clones only, minus some. Here the sample spans around 69,000 clones, 89% being singletons. Sequenced: peripheral blood. The receptor set was obtained from a woman in her forties or fifties with active COVID-19.

The table lists this clone with a few counts. The chain recombines TRBV5-4 with TRBJ1-2, with D possibly being TRBD1 (6 bases). The V and J ends lost 2 bases and 2 bases respectively, with 10 bases between them. The germline CDR1 and CDR2 sequences are SGHNT and YYREEE (reference sequence). The CDR3 is made up of 14 amino acids. The CDR3 reads CASSFSQGNYGYTF. The CDR3 nucleotides read TGTGCCAGCAGCTTCAGTCAGGGGAACTATGGCTACACCTTC. Complete variable domain (other parts from reference TRBV5-4 and TRBJ1-2): ETGVTQSPTHLIKTRGQQVTLRCSSQSGHNTVSWYQQALGQGPQFIFQYYREEENGRGNFPPRFSGLQFPNYSSELNVNALELDDSALYLCASSFSQGNYGYTFGSGTRLTVV.

V gene TRBV19 combines with J gene TRBJ2-7; tentative D call: TRBD2 (6 bases). Deletions cut 7 bases from V and 4 bases from J, with 20 bases between. The CDR3 extends over 15 amino acids. The V gene's germline CDR1 is LNHDA and CDR2 SQIVND (reference sequence). The CDR3 loop is CASTTGAGKKYEQYF. Here the CDR3 DNA reads TGTGCCAGTACGACCGGGGCGGGAAAGAAATACGAGCAGTACTTC.

The V gene is TRBV19, the J gene TRBJ2-1, with TRBD2 matching 12 bases. This CDR3 is 16 amino acids long. After removal of 7 bases from V and 5 bases from J, the junction contained 9 bases not matched to a gene. The germline gives CDR1 LNHDA, CDR2 SQIVND (reference sequence). CDR3 sequence (DNA): TGTGCCAGTACCTTACTAGCGGGGGGCCTTAACAATGAGCAGTTCTTC. It yields the protein CASTLLAGGLNNEQFF.

The chain uses TRBV6-1 and TRBJ2-3, with 8 bases that match TRBD2. CDR1 and CDR2 from the germline V gene are MNHNS and SASEGT. J gave up 12 bases and V 3 bases, and 5 bases lay outside the gene matches. The CDR3 consists of 12 residues. Written as DNA, the CDR3 is TGTGCCAGCAGTGATCCCGCGGGAGGACAGTATTTT. This encodes CASSDPAGGQYF.

The chain has TRBV6-1 and TRBJ1-2; D gene uncertain. The ends were cut back, 3 bases at V and 2 bases at J, with 13 bases in the middle. The germline V gene encodes CDR1 MNHNS and CDR2 SASEGT. CDR3 length equals 15 residues. The CDR3: CASSDPNAKNYGYTF. The CDR3 coding sequence is TGTGCCAGCAGTGACCCTAACGCGAAGAACTATGGCTACACCTTC.

CDR3 region: CASSLGIQGFGNTIYF. Written as DNA, the CDR3 is TGTGCCAGCAGCTTAGGGATACAGGGGTTTGGAAACACCATATATTTT. The chain uses TRBV7-2 and TRBJ1-3; TRBD1 matches 7 bases. CDR3 length: 16 residues. J was trimmed by 3 bases and V by 1 base; bases with no gene match: 6. Per germline, CDR1 SGHTA and CDR2 FQGNSA. The whole variable domain, remainder taken from reference TRBV7-2 and TRBJ1-3, is GAGVSQSPSNKVTEKGKDVELRCDPISGHTALYWYRQSLGQGLEFLIYFQGNSAPDKSGLPSDRFSAERTGGSVSTLTIQRTQQEDSAVYLCASSLGIQGFGNTIYFGEGSWLTVV.

This chain joins TRBV9 and TRBJ2-7; 12 positions match TRBD1. Germline values: CDR1 SGDLS, CDR2 YYNGEE. Trimming removed 3 bases from V and 5 bases from J; junction bases left unmatched: 12. The CDR3 is made up of 17 amino acids. The CDR3 nucleotides are TGTGCCAGCAGCGATATCGGGACAGGGGGCCGGTTGGACGAGCAGTACTTC. This gives the protein CASSDIGTGGRLDEQYF.

The CDR3 DNA reads as TGTGCCAGCACAGGGCGGACCTACGAGCAGTACTTC. This sequence encodes CASTGRTYEQYF. This chain uses TRBV28 with TRBJ2-7; maybe TRBD1 (5 bases). The CDR3 is 12 amino acids. Germline lookup yields CDR1 MDHEN and CDR2 SYDVKM. V gave up 7 bases and J gave up 2 bases, with 9 bases separating them.

This clone occurred once. The V and J genes are TRBV10-1 and TRBJ1-1; 10 bases match TRBD1. The germline V gene encodes CDR1 WNHNN and CDR2 SYGVQD (reference sequence). The CDR3 length is 18 residues. V was pared by 4 bases and J by 4 bases, with 15 bases of the junction left unmatched. The CDR3 loop is CASSVDRGRPQSSTEAFF. The CDR3 nucleotides read TGCGCCAGCAGTGTAGACAGGGGGCGACCCCAAAGCAGCACTGAAGCTTTCTTT.

V gene TRBV24-1 combines with J gene TRBJ2-2; D unresolved. The CDR3 runs to 16 residues. Trimming shortened V by 10 bases and J by 3 bases, and 20 bases separated the two germline ends. In germline, CDR1 is KGHDR, CDR2 SFDVKD. CDR3 bases: TGTGCCACTCAAAAGACCGGAGTGATGTACACCGGGGAGCTGTTTTTT. This encodes CATQKTGVMYTGELFF.

The chain links TRBV2 to TRBJ2-3, with 13 bases matching TRBD2. CDR1 is SNHLY and CDR2 is FYNNEI in the germline V gene. With V trimmed by 3 bases and J by 5 bases, 5 bases remained unmatched. The CDR3 consists of 16 residues. The CDR3 DNA reads TGTGCCAGCAGTGAGGGACTAGCGGGACATGGAGATACGCAGTATTTT. This encodes CASSEGLAGHGDTQYF.

Concerning this clone: One end of the junction fails to match germline, which may point to a read error. The chain has TRBV19 and TRBJ2-3, with D possibly TRBD2 on 6 matching bases. Per the germline V gene, CDR1 is LNHDA and CDR2 is SQIVND (reference sequence). CDR3 length equals 13 residues. The CDR3: CASSPGTPSFGHF. The DNA for the CDR3 is TGTGCCAGTAGTCCCGGGACTCCGTCTTTTGGGCATTTT.

The rearrangement uses TRBV3-1 (or the pseudogene TRBV3-2) and TRBJ2-5; possibly TRBD2 for D (5 bases). CDR1 is LGHDT, CDR2 YNNKEL, per germline (reference sequence). V was clipped by 0 bases and J by 5 bases, with 13 bases between them. The CDR3 consists of 15 residues. The CDR3 DNA reads as TGTGCCAGCAGCCAAGAGCCACTAGTCAGTGAGACCCAGTACTTC. Protein: CASSQEPLVSETQYF.

The V gene is TRBV10-3, the J gene TRBJ2-7, with TRBD2 matching over 9 bases. V shed 6 bases, J shed 3 bases, and the junction held 3 bases outside the gene matches. From germline, CDR1 is ENHRY and CDR2 SYGVKD. The CDR3 sequence is 13 residues long. CDR3 residues: CAISLAGDYEQYF. The CDR3 DNA sequence: TGTGCCATCAGCTTAGCGGGAGACTACGAGCAGTACTTC.

The chain is built from TRBV7-9 and TRBJ2-7; D is unresolved. This CDR3 contains 16 residues. Germline loops: CDR1 SEHNR, CDR2 FQNEAQ (reference sequence). The V and J ends lost 5 bases and 6 bases respectively, with 23 bases between them. The CDR3 bases are TGTGCCAGCAGCCCCCCCGTCCAGTCTTTCATGGTCGAGCAGTACTTC. It specifies CASSPPVQSFMVEQYF.

This chain joins TRBV7-3 and TRBJ1-5, with unresolved D. From germline, CDR1 is SGHTA and CDR2 FQGTGA. The CDR3 is 15 amino acids. V lost 4 bases to trimming and J lost 3 bases, with 13 bases between them. CDR3 sequence reads: CASSSPLRNNQPQHF. In nucleotides, the CDR3 is TGTGCCAGCAGCTCCCCGCTCAGAAACAATCAGCCCCAGCATTTT.

The chain joins TRBV7-8 to TRBJ2-7; 8 bases are shared with TRBD1. V shed 3 bases, J shed 2 bases, and the junction held 9 bases outside the gene matches. The CDR3 contains 16 residues. The germline V gene has CDR1 SGHVS and CDR2 FQNEAQ. This CDR3 is CASSFQRDRRAYEQYF. Written as DNA, the CDR3 is TGTGCCAGCAGCTTTCAGAGGGACAGGCGTGCCTACGAGCAGTACTTC.

This rearrangement joins TRBV27 to TRBJ1-1; 9 bases are shared with TRBD1. Germline V lookup: CDR1 MNHEY, CDR2 SMNVEV (reference sequence). Losses at the gene ends were 5 bases for V and 0 bases for J; bases not matched to a gene: 4. The length of the CDR3 is 15 residues. CDR3 in amino acids: CASSRHRGLNTEAFF. The CDR3 region has the DNA TGTGCCAGCAGTCGTCACAGGGGGCTGAACACTGAAGCTTTCTTT.

As to this clone: Mismatch with germline at one junction end may stem from a read error. V is TRBV7-2 and J is TRBJ2-3; D is undetermined. This CDR3 contains 13 residues. Looked up from germline, CDR1 is SGHTA and CDR2 is FQGNSA. Here the CDR3 reads CASGLGGTDTQYF. CDR3 bases: TGTGCCAGCGGCTTAGGAGGCACAGATACGCAGTATTTT.

The J gene is TRBJ2-1, the V gene TRBV6-1, with unresolved D. Trimming took 4 bases from V and 1 from J, leaving 17 bases between them. The germline V gene encodes CDR1 MNHNS and CDR2 SASEGT. There are 17 residues in the CDR3. The CDR3 nucleotides read TGTGCCAGCAGTGTAGGTCCCGGGTCTCTATCCTACAATGAGCAGTTCTTC. This codes for CASSVGPGSLSYNEQFF.

V and J are TRBV11-2 and TRBJ1-1, with no clear D. Trimming left V 2 bases short and J 6 bases short, with 7 bases between. Germline CDR1 is SGHAT and CDR2 is FQNNGV. The length of the CDR3 is 12 residues. The CDR3 is CASSLNPAEAFF. The CDR3 nucleotides read TGTGCCAGCAGCTTAAATCCCGCTGAAGCTTTCTTT.

The chain combines TRBV14 with TRBJ1-4, with D tentatively TRBD1 (6 bases). This CDR3 comprises 17 residues. Deletions cut 4 bases from V and 4 bases from J, with 19 bases between. The germline V gene encodes CDR1 SGHDN and CDR2 FVKESK. The CDR3 here is CASSPDRGAGVNEKLFF. Written as DNA, the CDR3 is TGTGCCAGCAGCCCCGACCGGGGAGCAGGGGTTAATGAAAAACTGTTTTTT.

The chain employs TRBV4-1 and TRBJ2-7; 11 bases map to TRBD1. Germline V gene lookup returns CDR1 MGHRA and CDR2 YSYEKL. CDR3 length: 14 residues. The V and J ends lost 3 bases and 2 bases, in that order; junction bases with no gene match: 0. In DNA form, the CDR3 reads TGCGCCAGCAGCCAGGGACAGGGGGCCTACGAGCAGTACTTC. It codes for CASSQGQGAYEQYF.

This clone was detected only once. This CDR3 is also generated by other DNA sequences in the sample. This chain uses TRBV18 with TRBJ2-5; 8 bases fit TRBD1. CDR3 length: 14 residues. CDR1 and CDR2 (germline): KGHSH, LQKENI. V trimming: 6 bases; J trimming: 1 base; junction bases outside the gene matches: 4. CDR3 nucleotide sequence: TGTGCCAGCTCCCCCGGGACAGGCCAAGAGACCCAGTACTTC. As protein: CASSPGTGQETQYF.

The chain joins TRBV19 to TRBJ2-7; 9 bases map to TRBD2. After removal of 3 bases from V and 4 bases from J, the junction contained 10 bases not matched to a gene. This CDR3 is built from 16 residues. Germline CDR1 reads LNHDA; CDR2 reads SQIVND (reference sequence). The CDR3 nucleotides are TGTGCCAGTAGTATTCTCTTCGCGGGAGGGATATACGAGCAGTACTTC. This codes for CASSILFAGGIYEQYF.

This chain links TRBV5-5 with TRBJ2-7; a possible D gene is TRBD2 (5 bases). This CDR3 has 14 residues. Germline CDR1 SGHKS, CDR2 YYEKEE (reference sequence). Deletions cut 4 bases from V and 2 bases from J, with 13 bases between. CDR3 DNA sequence: TGTGCCAGCAGCGCCCGGACTTCTACCTACGAGCAGTACTTC. It specifies CASSARTSTYEQYF.

The rearrangement links TRBV5-1 to TRBJ2-7; 11 nucleotides align to TRBD2. Per germline, CDR1 SGHRS and CDR2 YFSETQ. The CDR3 spans 15 residues. Losses at the gene ends were 3 bases for V and 4 bases for J; bases not matched to a gene: 6. Here the CDR3 reads CASSSKGTSGYEQYF. The CDR3, as DNA: TGCGCCAGCAGCTCAAAGGGGACTAGCGGATACGAGCAGTACTTC.

This clone was observed a handful of times. The chain employs TRBV6-5 and TRBJ1-1; D is undetermined. Trimming cost V 4 bases and J 1 base, with 7 bases left between them. The CDR3 spans 13 residues. Germline CDR1 reads MNHEY; CDR2 reads SVGAGI. CDR3 sequence reads: CASSSTENTEAFF. As DNA, the CDR3 is TGTGCCAGCAGTTCCACAGAGAACACTGAAGCTTTCTTT.

This chain links TRBV5-1 with TRBJ1-1; 8 bases match TRBD1. J was trimmed by 6 bases and V by 0 bases; bases with no gene match: 10. Germline V lookup: CDR1 SGHRS, CDR2 YFSETQ. This CDR3 is built from 16 residues. The CDR3 DNA reads as TGCGCCAGCAGCTTGGACGGGGCAGGGGGCCGTTCTGAAGCTTTCTTT. Translated, it gives CASSLDGAGGRSEAFF. The full variable domain, in which reference TRBV5-1 and TRBJ1-1 provide the parts outside the CDR3, is KAGVTQTPRYLIKTRGQQVTLSCSPISGHRSVSWYQQTPGQGLQFLFEYFSETQRNKGNFPGRFSGRQFSNSRSEMNVSTLELGDSALYLCASSLDGAGGRSEAFFGQGTRLTVV.

The V and J genes are TRBV11-2 and TRBJ2-1; 12 bases are a match to TRBD2. The CDR3 spans 14 residues. From germline, CDR1 is SGHAT and CDR2 FQNNGV. After removal of 9 bases from V and 5 bases from J, the junction contained 5 bases not matched to a gene. The CDR3 nucleotides read TGTGCCAGTTCTCCTAGCGGGAGGGACAATGAGCAGTTCTTC. Protein product: CASSPSGRDNEQFF.